The table lists the clone carrying this T cell receptor beta chain with a few counts. The data stem from a study of blood T cell repertoires in COVID-19. Participants were aged about 18 to 100 years, lived in over 20 US areas, and enrolled virtually. All recovered Cohort 3 donors got two negative PCRs, got clearance, or saw symptom resolution. The V gene's germline CDR1 is SGHRS and CDR2 YFSETQ. There are 16 residues in the CDR3. Between the trimmed V and J ends, which lost 2 bases and 2 bases, there was a span of 16 bases. Only in-frame clones appear in the TCRdb table, and some are missing; sequencing was by immunoSEQ multiplex PCR. The sample has 270,000 or so clones; 80% to 85% are singletons.

This chain links TRBV5-1 with TRBJ2-5, with TRBD2 as a possible D gene (6 bases). The sequence was collected from a man in his fifties or sixties who had recovered from COVID-19. What was sequenced was PBMCs or T cells enriched from blood (not recorded which). The CDR3: CASSFGVAVTQETQYF. CDR3 in DNA: TGCGCCAGCAGCTTCGGGGTAGCGGTGACTCAAGAGACCCAGTACTTC.